The rows below give T cell receptor beta chains drawn from one sample of a study of T cell responses to AZD1222 COVID-19 vaccine. The assay was immunoSEQ multiplex PCR, and TCRdb's table has in-frame clones only and misses some. The data hold approximately 110,000 clones, with roughly nine tenths observed a single time. The input for sequencing was peripheral blood, taken on day 0 of AZD1222 vaccination. Receptors originate from an adult in good health. CDR3s include the opening cysteine and the closing phenylalanine or tryptophan. The D gene is left open where the match is weak. For some rows the clone size is stated as once, few or many, or as a class when expanded; others skip it.

j_gene: TRBJ2-7
d_gene: TRBD1
v_gene: TRBV11-2
abundance: NA
CDR3aa: CASSSVQGRYEQYF

j_gene: TRBJ1-6
d_gene: NA
v_gene: TRBV7-2
abundance: NA
CDR3aa: CASSLGDIGTYNSPLHF

j_gene: TRBJ2-2
d_gene: NA
v_gene: TRBV9
abundance: once
CDR3aa: CASSVDRVGIGELFF

j_gene: TRBJ2-2
d_gene: TRBD2
v_gene: TRBV4-3
abundance: NA
CDR3aa: CASSQDPRGETGELFF

j_gene: TRBJ1-5
d_gene: NA
v_gene: TRBV3-1/TRBV3-2
abundance: NA
CDR3aa: CASSHVRWQQPCDQPQHF

j_gene: TRBJ1-1
d_gene: TRBD1
v_gene: TRBV5-1
abundance: NA
CDR3aa: CASSLGTENTEAFF

j_gene: TRBJ1-5
d_gene: NA
v_gene: TRBV6-6
abundance: NA
CDR3aa: CASSYSPDQPQHF

j_gene: TRBJ2-7
d_gene: NA
v_gene: TRBV14
abundance: NA
CDR3aa: CASSSILVRSTYEQYF

j_gene: TRBJ2-2
d_gene: NA
v_gene: TRBV7-3
abundance: NA
CDR3aa: CASSLDPRGTGELFF

j_gene: TRBJ1-2
d_gene: NA
v_gene: TRBV4-2
abundance: NA
CDR3aa: CASSQDRGYTF

j_gene: TRBJ2-7
d_gene: NA
v_gene: TRBV18
abundance: NA
CDR3aa: CASSPRTVYEQYF

j_gene: TRBJ2-5
d_gene: TRBD2
v_gene: TRBV27
abundance: NA
CDR3aa: CASSGGGANEETQYF

j_gene: TRBJ2-7
d_gene: NA
v_gene: TRBV29-1
abundance: NA
CDR3aa: CSVRGAGYEQYF

j_gene: TRBJ1-5
d_gene: NA
v_gene: TRBV29-1
abundance: NA
CDR3aa: CSVAPGPNQPQHF

j_gene: TRBJ1-1
d_gene: NA
v_gene: TRBV7-8
abundance: NA
CDR3aa: CASSLAGAGDTEAFF

j_gene: TRBJ1-2
d_gene: TRBD1
v_gene: TRBV19
abundance: NA
CDR3aa: CASSIADRVGYTF

j_gene: TRBJ1-2
d_gene: TRBD1
v_gene: TRBV7-2
abundance: NA
CDR3aa: CASSPRQGVHGYTF

j_gene: TRBJ1-1
d_gene: NA
v_gene: TRBV5-5
abundance: NA
CDR3aa: CASSLFQNTEAFF

j_gene: TRBJ1-5
d_gene: NA
v_gene: TRBV9
abundance: NA
CDR3aa: CASSVGVDQPQHF

j_gene: TRBJ1-6
d_gene: NA
v_gene: TRBV11-2
abundance: NA
CDR3aa: CASSPTAGINSPLHF

j_gene: TRBJ1-2
d_gene: TRBD1
v_gene: TRBV28
abundance: NA
CDR3aa: CASSSYRGSYGYTF

j_gene: TRBJ1-2
d_gene: NA
v_gene: TRBV19
abundance: few
CDR3aa: CASYSGEAGSYGYTF

j_gene: TRBJ2-7
d_gene: TRBD2
v_gene: TRBV19
abundance: NA
CDR3aa: CASSIGGVSYEQYF

j_gene: TRBJ2-7
d_gene: TRBD1
v_gene: TRBV19
abundance: NA
CDR3aa: CASSQGALTYEQYF

j_gene: TRBJ1-5
d_gene: NA
v_gene: TRBV7-2
abundance: NA
CDR3aa: CASSSGQNNQPQHF

j_gene: TRBJ1-5
d_gene: NA
v_gene: TRBV24-1
abundance: NA
CDR3aa: CATSDLNGFGQDQPQHF

j_gene: TRBJ2-1
d_gene: NA
v_gene: TRBV30
abundance: NA
CDR3aa: CAWSAPGTLGLSEQFF

j_gene: TRBJ1-5
d_gene: TRBD1
v_gene: TRBV27
abundance: NA
CDR3aa: CASSTGDHSNQPQHF

j_gene: TRBJ2-2
d_gene: NA
v_gene: TRBV7-2
abundance: NA
CDR3aa: CASSAFPGTGELFF

j_gene: TRBJ2-6
d_gene: NA
v_gene: TRBV29-1
abundance: NA
CDR3aa: CSVEEGGSGANVLTF

j_gene: TRBJ2-7
d_gene: TRBD1
v_gene: TRBV6-5
abundance: few
CDR3aa: CASSDRGYYEQYF

j_gene: TRBJ1-5
d_gene: TRBD1
v_gene: TRBV27
abundance: NA
CDR3aa: CASSPGQVQPQHF

j_gene: TRBJ1-1
d_gene: NA
v_gene: TRBV28
abundance: NA
CDR3aa: CASTLGGRNTEAFF

j_gene: TRBJ2-2
d_gene: NA
v_gene: TRBV19
abundance: NA
CDR3aa: CASSMLSGANTGELFF

j_gene: TRBJ1-6
d_gene: NA
v_gene: TRBV19
abundance: NA
CDR3aa: CASRKSHNSPLHF

j_gene: TRBJ1-2
d_gene: NA
v_gene: TRBV30
abundance: NA
CDR3aa: CAWSVQSGGYTF

j_gene: TRBJ1-6
d_gene: NA
v_gene: TRBV28
abundance: NA
CDR3aa: CASSAPDSPLHF

j_gene: TRBJ1-4
d_gene: NA
v_gene: TRBV20-1
abundance: NA
CDR3aa: CSPLNEKLFF

j_gene: TRBJ1-6
d_gene: TRBD1
v_gene: TRBV19
abundance: once
CDR3aa: CASSMDSWGQGHSPLHF